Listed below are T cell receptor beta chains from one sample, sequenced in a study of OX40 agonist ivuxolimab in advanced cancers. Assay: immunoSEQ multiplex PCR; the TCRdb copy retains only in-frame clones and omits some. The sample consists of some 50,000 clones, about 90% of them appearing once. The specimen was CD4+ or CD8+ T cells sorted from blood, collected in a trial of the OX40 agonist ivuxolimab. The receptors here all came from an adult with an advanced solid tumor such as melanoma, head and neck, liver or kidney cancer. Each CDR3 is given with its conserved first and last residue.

cdr3_aa: CASEGRSEQFF
v_call: TRBV19
j_call: TRBJ2-1

cdr3_aa: CASSPSWGSKNIQYF
v_call: TRBV11-3
j_call: TRBJ2-4

cdr3_aa: CASSLVGEGQPQHF
v_call: TRBV7-2
j_call: TRBJ1-5

cdr3_aa: CASSLIQATGELFF
v_call: TRBV27
j_call: TRBJ2-2

cdr3_aa: CASSEMYEQYF
v_call: TRBV25-1
j_call: TRBJ2-7

cdr3_aa: CASWDHTDTQYF
v_call: TRBV19
j_call: TRBJ2-3

cdr3_aa: CASSAVRAGNTIYF
v_call: TRBV27
j_call: TRBJ1-3

cdr3_aa: CASSPRGLAANTGELFF
v_call: TRBV18
j_call: TRBJ2-2

cdr3_aa: CASSFGSEAFF
v_call: TRBV27
j_call: TRBJ1-1

cdr3_aa: CASSKVPLVRPRGLPSYEQYF
v_call: TRBV21-1
j_call: TRBJ2-7

cdr3_aa: CASSLQGEANEKLFF
v_call: TRBV13
j_call: TRBJ1-4

cdr3_aa: CASSYSRGGNTGELFF
v_call: TRBV6-6
j_call: TRBJ2-2

cdr3_aa: CASSRTGGANEKLFF
v_call: TRBV13
j_call: TRBJ1-4

cdr3_aa: CASSPTQSMNTEAFF
v_call: TRBV18
j_call: TRBJ1-1

cdr3_aa: CASSPTGTASSYEQYF
v_call: TRBV4-3
j_call: TRBJ2-7

cdr3_aa: CASSLTSGRAYEQYF
v_call: TRBV11-3
j_call: TRBJ2-7

cdr3_aa: CASSLDRGRNTGELFF
v_call: TRBV7-9
j_call: TRBJ2-2

cdr3_aa: CSVGREGPYSSYNEQFF
v_call: TRBV29-1
j_call: TRBJ2-1

cdr3_aa: CASSYSQSSYEQYF
v_call: TRBV6-6
j_call: TRBJ2-7

cdr3_aa: CASSPTGGAATYYGYTF
v_call: TRBV7-3
j_call: TRBJ1-2

cdr3_aa: CASSPGLAVIQETQYF
v_call: TRBV11-1
j_call: TRBJ2-5

cdr3_aa: CASSSGPPSSPLHF
v_call: TRBV6-6
j_call: TRBJ1-6

cdr3_aa: CSVVGLGGNIQYF
v_call: TRBV29-1
j_call: TRBJ2-4

cdr3_aa: CASSSRGYTSTDTQYF
v_call: TRBV19
j_call: TRBJ2-3

cdr3_aa: CASSFDSNQPQHF
v_call: TRBV5-1
j_call: TRBJ1-5

cdr3_aa: CASSPRARGAKNIQYF
v_call: TRBV11-3
j_call: TRBJ2-4

cdr3_aa: CASSRTGSYEQYF
v_call: TRBV6-5
j_call: TRBJ2-7

cdr3_aa: CASSYPSGTAEAFF
v_call: TRBV28
j_call: TRBJ1-1

cdr3_aa: CASSVAAGAIYGYTF
v_call: TRBV9
j_call: TRBJ1-2

cdr3_aa: CAISDPRSSGQETQYF
v_call: TRBV10-3
j_call: TRBJ2-5

cdr3_aa: CASSELRGQPQHF
v_call: TRBV6-1
j_call: TRBJ1-5

cdr3_aa: CASSVGSLLGNIQYF
v_call: TRBV2
j_call: TRBJ2-4

cdr3_aa: CASSPRAQKGGTDTQYF
v_call: TRBV14
j_call: TRBJ2-3

cdr3_aa: CASSDTSYGNTIYF
v_call: TRBV25-1
j_call: TRBJ1-3

cdr3_aa: CASNGGGNNQPQHF
v_call: TRBV6-1
j_call: TRBJ1-5

cdr3_aa: CASSFQGSEKLFF
v_call: TRBV19
j_call: TRBJ1-4

cdr3_aa: CASSPSRVRDYSNQPQHF
v_call: TRBV19
j_call: TRBJ1-5

cdr3_aa: CASSESGTGLYEQYF
v_call: TRBV25-1
j_call: TRBJ2-7

cdr3_aa: CASSEGRQVNTEAFF
v_call: TRBV6-1
j_call: TRBJ1-1

cdr3_aa: CASSLDLSTDTQYF
v_call: TRBV7-2
j_call: TRBJ2-3

cdr3_aa: CVRSRGPGASAQHF
v_call: TRBV7-5
j_call: TRBJ1-5

cdr3_aa: CAWRTGAFLNTEAFF
v_call: TRBV30
j_call: TRBJ1-1

cdr3_aa: CASRDPDGRSFGF
v_call: TRBV19
j_call: TRBJ1-5

cdr3_aa: CASSQRQLTGYTF
v_call: TRBV27
j_call: TRBJ1-2

cdr3_aa: CASSEFAREQYF
v_call: TRBV10-2
j_call: TRBJ2-7

cdr3_aa: CASSQTGGYGYTF
v_call: TRBV28
j_call: TRBJ1-2

cdr3_aa: CASRGDRSEVGNTIYF
v_call: TRBV6-4
j_call: TRBJ1-3

cdr3_aa: CAWSVLLNTEAFF
v_call: TRBV30
j_call: TRBJ1-1

cdr3_aa: CGARGTANNEQFF
v_call: TRBV6-1
j_call: TRBJ2-1

cdr3_aa: CASSLGTVNSPLHF
v_call: TRBV5-1
j_call: TRBJ1-6

cdr3_aa: CASSDYLGDLRGYTF
v_call: TRBV9
j_call: TRBJ1-2

cdr3_aa: CASSLLGAPNTEAFF
v_call: TRBV7-8
j_call: TRBJ1-1

cdr3_aa: CASSKDIIKVGPQEPYEQYF
v_call: TRBV21-1
j_call: TRBJ2-7

cdr3_aa: CASSDPRLDREQYF
v_call: TRBV2
j_call: TRBJ2-7

cdr3_aa: CASSFRVSGELFF
v_call: TRBV28
j_call: TRBJ2-2

cdr3_aa: CASSLSVQGAEAFF
v_call: TRBV27
j_call: TRBJ1-1

cdr3_aa: CASRRDSNTEAFF
v_call: TRBV6-6
j_call: TRBJ1-1

cdr3_aa: CASSLVPSGGEQYF
v_call: TRBV7-6
j_call: TRBJ2-7

cdr3_aa: CASFGGGTDTQYF
v_call: TRBV2
j_call: TRBJ2-3